The T cell receptor (beta chain) under discussion was sequenced for a study of OX40 agonist ivuxolimab in advanced cancers. Notes on the study in general: With doses of 0.1-3.0 mg/kg, partial responders showed among the lowest clonal expansion. At 0.1 to 3.0 mg/kg, CD4+ and CD8+ blood T cells expanded clonally by week 6. Antigen targets of the expanded peripheral T cells went undetermined.

Measured with immunoSEQ multiplex PCR; TCRdb has only the in-frame clones, and not every one. The repertoire includes about 75,000 clones, roughly nine tenths of them detected once, and approximately 7.7% sits in the top ten. This clone was seen a few times. Its antigen is unidentified. The TCR comes from an adult with an advanced solid tumor such as melanoma, head and neck, liver or kidney cancer. The material sequenced was CD4+ or CD8+ T cells sorted from blood, taken in a trial of the OX40 agonist ivuxolimab.

DNA of the CDR3: TGTGCCAGCACCGACTACACTGAAGCTTTCTTT. It translates to CASTDYTEAFF. The V call is TRBV7-2, the J call TRBJ1-1, with D unresolved. The CDR3 has 11 amino acids. Germline CDR1 and CDR2: SGHTA and FQGNSA. V was pared by 7 bases and J by 3 bases, with 6 bases between.